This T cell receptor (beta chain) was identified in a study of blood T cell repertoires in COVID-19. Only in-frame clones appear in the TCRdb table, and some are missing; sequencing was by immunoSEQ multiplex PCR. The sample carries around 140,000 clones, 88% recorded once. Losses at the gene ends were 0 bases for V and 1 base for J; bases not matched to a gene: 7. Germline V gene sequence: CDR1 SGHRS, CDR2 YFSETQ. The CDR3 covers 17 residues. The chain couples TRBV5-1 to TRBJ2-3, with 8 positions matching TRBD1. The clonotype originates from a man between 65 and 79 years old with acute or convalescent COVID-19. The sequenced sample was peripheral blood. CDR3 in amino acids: CASSLDPPGQGTDTQYF. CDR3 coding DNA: TGCGCCAGCAGCTTGGATCCGCCGGGACAGGGCACAGATACGCAGTATTTT.